This T cell receptor (beta chain) was recovered during a study of beta chain features in type 1 diabetes. Study findings and constraints: A potential influence of HLA type upon TCRB rearrangement remained unresolved herein.

The ends lost 3 bases at V and 3 bases at J; junction bases unmatched: 2. Germline V CDR1 and CDR2: SGHTA, FQGNSA. This CDR3 spans 15 amino acids. Expressed TCRB transcripts got sequenced, as all isolated RNA was reverse transcribed. Clones were sequenced by immunoSEQ multiplex PCR, and TCRdb holds only the in-frame ones, with some missing. The repertoire holds fewer than 250,000 clones, with over 65% as singletons. With regard to this clone: As yet, its antigen is unknown.

Sorted populations were all over 98% pure. This receptor was identified in a man aged 30 to 45 in good health. The sequenced material came from naive CD4+ T cells from blood. The gene calls are TRBV7-2 and TRBJ2-1, with 10 bases lining up with TRBD1. CDR3 nucleotide sequence: TGTGCCAGCAGCTTGGGACAGGGGATCTACAATGAGCAGTTCTTC. Protein sequence: CASSLGQGIYNEQFF.